This entry lists 27 T cell receptor beta chains sequenced from one sample in a study of cytomegalovirus exposure and HLA in healthy donors. This table comes from immunoSEQ multiplex PCR, and its TCRdb copy is limited to in-frame clones, with some not included. The table includes 200,000 to 250,000 clones, about 86% detected once. Source material: PBMCs. These receptors were taken from a man aged 18 to 35 in good health and CMV-seronegative.

The chain recombines TRBV25-1 with TRBJ1-1, with 8 bases matching TRBD1. J lost 1 base, V lost 8 bases, and 3 bases had no gene match. The CDR3 is made up of 13 amino acids. CDR1 MGHDK and CDR2 SYGVNS come from the germline V gene. The CDR3 loop reads CASGQGANTEAFF. The CDR3 region has the DNA TGTGCCAGCGGGCAGGGGGCGAACACTGAAGCTTTCTTT.

The chain joins TRBV14 to TRBJ2-7; 7 positions match TRBD1. CDR3 length: 14 residues. J was trimmed by 6 bases and V by 1 base; bases with no gene match: 6. Germline CDR1 and CDR2: SGHDN and FVKESK. CDR3 DNA sequence: TGTGCCAGCAGCCAAGTGATAGGGGGCGGCGAGCAGTACTTC. Translation: CASSQVIGGGEQYF.

V and J are TRBV27 and TRBJ1-5; D is undetermined. The V gene's germline CDR1 is MNHEY and CDR2 SMNVEV (reference sequence). V lost 6 bases and J lost 0, with 6 bases in between. This CDR3 contains 13 residues. For the CDR3, the DNA is TGTGCCAGCAGCACATATAGCAATCAGCCCCAGCATTTT. Its translation is CASSTYSNQPQHF.

This clone was recorded only once. The V call is TRBV11-2, the J call TRBJ1-3; D is uncertain. With 5 bases removed from V and 4 bases from J, the gap between germline ends came to 15 bases. Per the germline V gene, CDR1 is SGHAT and CDR2 is FQNNGV. The CDR3 covers 15 residues. The CDR3 sequence is CASSPSGGLGNTIYF. As DNA, the CDR3 is TGTGCCAGCAGCCCGTCGGGCGGGTTGGGAAACACCATATATTTT.

The chain combines TRBV2 with TRBJ2-5; 7 bases agree with TRBD1. This CDR3 contains 14 residues. Trimming at V came to 7 bases and at J to 3 bases, leaving 8 bases not matched to a gene. CDR1 and CDR2 from the germline V gene are SNHLY and FYNNEI. CDR3 protein: CASIRDRYKETQYF. The CDR3 coding sequence is TGTGCCAGCATCAGGGACAGATACAAAGAGACCCAGTACTTC.

This chain joins TRBV7-9 and TRBJ2-3; D remains ambiguous. Germline V CDR1 and CDR2: SEHNR, FQNEAQ (reference sequence). The CDR3 loop spans 14 amino acids. V lost 1 base, J lost 6 bases, and 11 bases lay in between. The CDR3 sequence: CASSLEASTDTQYF. The CDR3 DNA reads as TGTGCCAGCAGCTTAGAAGCGTCGACGGATACGCAGTATTTT.

This chain joins TRBV9 and TRBJ2-1; 9 bases line up with TRBD2. Looked up from germline, CDR1 is SGDLS and CDR2 is YYNGEE. The CDR3 extends over 14 amino acids. With V trimmed by 2 bases and J by 5 bases, 2 bases remained unmatched. This CDR3 is CASSVRLADNEQFF. The CDR3 region has the DNA TGTGCCAGCAGCGTGAGACTAGCGGACAATGAGCAGTTCTTC.

In this sample, this clone turned up once. The chain combines TRBV4-3 with TRBJ2-3; 11 bases align to TRBD2. Germline CDR1 is LGHNA and CDR2 is YSLEER. The trim removed 4 bases at V and 7 bases at J, leaving 4 bases unmatched. The CDR3 loop spans 14 amino acids. The CDR3 loop is CASSRGTSGNTQYF. The CDR3 coding sequence is TGCGCCAGCAGCCGTGGGACTAGCGGAAATACGCAGTATTTT.

The J gene is TRBJ2-6, the V gene TRBV10-2, with 7 bases matching TRBD1. The CDR3 length is 16 residues. From germline, CDR1 is WSHSY and CDR2 SAAADI. The trim removed 6 bases at V and 2 bases at J, leaving 7 bases unmatched. CDR3 sequence: CASRTSGTAGANVLTF. The CDR3, as DNA: TGCGCCAGCAGAACTTCCGGGACAGCTGGGGCCAACGTCCTGACTTTC.

This clone occurred once. V and J are TRBV5-1 and TRBJ2-3, with D perhaps matching TRBD1 (5 bases). Deletions cut 0 bases from V and 6 bases from J, with 11 bases between. This CDR3 has 14 residues. Germline V gene lookup returns CDR1 SGHRS and CDR2 YFSETQ. CDR3 loop: CASSLATDYDTQYF. DNA for the CDR3: TGCGCCAGCAGCTTGGCGACAGATTATGATACGCAGTATTTT.

The chain links TRBV7-9 to TRBJ1-3; weak D call: TRBD1 (6 bases). This CDR3 has 15 amino acids. Germline V lookup: CDR1 SEHNR, CDR2 FQNEAQ (reference sequence). The V gene lost 11 bases and the J gene lost 4 bases, with 21 bases spanning the gap. This CDR3 is CAQTQGAGVGNTIYF. The CDR3 DNA follows: TGTGCCCAAACCCAAGGAGCAGGGGTAGGAAACACCATATATTTT.

This chain joins TRBV4-3 and TRBJ2-2; TRBD1 matches 7 bases. The germline gives CDR1 LGHNA, CDR2 YSLEER. CDR3 length: 13 residues. Trimming took 5 bases from V and 7 from J; bases not matched to a gene: 4. The chain's CDR3 is CASSTGESGELFF. The CDR3 DNA reads TGCGCCAGCAGCACAGGGGAGAGCGGGGAGCTGTTTTTT.

The rearrangement joins TRBV7-2 to TRBJ1-1; possibly TRBD1 for D (5 bases). This CDR3 has 14 residues. From germline, CDR1 is SGHTA and CDR2 FQGNSA. With 2 bases removed from V and 6 bases from J, the gap between germline ends came to 13 bases. CDR3 sequence: CASSLIGGSAEAFF. The CDR3 nucleotides are TGTGCCAGCAGCTTAATCGGGGGATCGGCTGAAGCTTTCTTT.

The chain carries TRBV30 and TRBJ2-7; 8 positions agree with TRBD2. The CDR3 extends over 14 amino acids. J lost 7 bases, V lost 0 bases, and 8 bases had no gene match. Germline CDR1 reads GTSNPN; CDR2 reads SVGIG (reference sequence). The CDR3 region has the DNA TGTGCCTGGAGTGTGTCGGGAGGGCCATGGGAGCAGTACTTC. Amino acid sequence: CAWSVSGGPWEQYF.

In nucleotides, the CDR3 is TGTGCCTGGAGGACGGCGGGCTCTGGAAACACCATATATTTT. Amino acids: CAWRTAGSGNTIYF. The rearrangement uses TRBV30 and TRBJ1-3; D unclear. Germline V gives CDR1 GTSNPN, CDR2 SVGIG (reference sequence). Trimming shortened V by 3 bases and J by 0 bases, and 9 bases separated the two germline ends. The length of the CDR3 is 14 residues.

The CDR3 sequence is CASPKADFNEQFF. DNA of the CDR3: TGTGCCAGTCCCAAGGCGGACTTCAATGAGCAGTTCTTC. The V gene is TRBV19, the J gene TRBJ2-1, with D possibly matching TRBD2 (5 bases). The CDR3 length is 13 residues. Germline V CDR1 and CDR2: LNHDA, SQIVND (reference sequence). The V end lost 8 bases, the J end lost 6 bases, and 14 bases lay between the germline ends.

As regards this clone: The junction and the germline gene differ at one end; a read error may be behind it. The gene calls are TRBV27 and TRBJ2-3; TRBD2 aligns across 7 bases. CDR1 MNHEY and CDR2 SMNVEV come from the germline V gene (reference sequence). The length of the CDR3 is 16 residues. The CDR3: CASSLSSGSLTDTQYF. The CDR3 DNA follows: TGTGCCAGCAGTCTATCTAGCGGAAGCCTCACAGATACGCAGTATTTT.

The V and J genes are TRBV7-2 and TRBJ2-5; tentative D call: TRBD2 (6 bases). Germline loops: CDR1 SGHTA, CDR2 FQGNSA. The CDR3 runs 15 residues. Trimming removed 0 bases at V and 2 bases at J, with 10 bases between. The CDR3 bases are TGTGCCAGCAGCTTAGCGGGACGGGAGCAAGAGACCCAGTACTTC. The encoded protein is CASSLAGREQETQYF.

The chain combines TRBV6-5 with TRBJ2-1; the D gene is possibly TRBD2 (5 bases). Deletions cut 2 bases from V and 10 bases from J, with 6 bases between. Germline lookup yields CDR1 MNHEY and CDR2 SVGAGI. There are 11 residues in the CDR3. CDR3 nucleotides: TGTGCCAGCAGTTACGGCGGGGAGCAGTTCTTC. It specifies CASSYGGEQFF.

This chain uses TRBV18 with TRBJ1-1, with D perhaps TRBD1 (5 bases). The CDR3 is 14 amino acids. With 4 bases removed from V and 3 bases from J, the gap between germline ends came to 12 bases. Looked up from germline, CDR1 is KGHSH and CDR2 is LQKENI. The CDR3 sequence is CASSLVGGDTEAFF. The CDR3 DNA reads TGTGCCAGCTCACTAGTCGGGGGGGACACTGAAGCTTTCTTT.

This chain joins TRBV5-1 and TRBJ2-3, with D uncertain. In germline, CDR1 is SGHRS, CDR2 YFSETQ. The V end was cut by 0 bases, the J end by 5 bases, with 7 bases between. This CDR3 comprises 13 residues. The CDR3 DNA reads as TGCGCCAGCAGCTTGGGTGGGCAAGATACGCAGTATTTT. As protein: CASSLGGQDTQYF.

The chain joins TRBV19 to TRBJ1-5; 8 bases are shared with TRBD1. Germline V gene sequence: CDR1 LNHDA, CDR2 SQIVND (reference sequence). Trimming took 10 bases from V and 1 from J; bases not matched to a gene: 12. CDR3 size: 16 residues. The CDR3 DNA sequence: TGTGCCACCCGGACAGGGTACAAAAGCAGCAATCAGCCCCAGCATTTT. This gives the protein CATRTGYKSSNQPQHF.

The CDR3 reads CATSRGAVYEQYF. The CDR3 DNA sequence: TGTGCCACCAGCAGAGGCGCCGTATACGAGCAGTACTTC. The rearrangement joins TRBV15 to TRBJ2-7; the D is unclear. CDR1 and CDR2 from the germline V gene are LNHNV and YYDKDF (reference sequence). V lost 1 base, J lost 4 bases, and 8 bases lay in between. The CDR3 extends over 13 amino acids.

V and J are TRBV25-1 and TRBJ2-2, with D possibly being TRBD1 (6 bases). Germline V gene data show CDR1 as MGHDK and CDR2 as SYGVNS. Trimming cost V 7 bases and J 3 bases, with 12 bases left between them. This CDR3 region has 14 residues. The CDR3 DNA reads as TGTGCCAGCACAAGGGGGACGGACACCGGGGAGCTGTTTTTT. Its translation: CASTRGTDTGELFF.

The chain joins TRBV27 to TRBJ2-7, with 15 bases lining up with TRBD2. This CDR3 has 17 residues. V dropped 1 base and J dropped 3; count of bases not matched to a gene: 4. Per the germline V gene, CDR1 is MNHEY and CDR2 is SMNVEV (reference sequence). The CDR3 sequence is CASSLFGLAGGYYEQYF. Written as DNA, the CDR3 is TGTGCCAGCAGTTTATTTGGACTAGCGGGAGGGTACTACGAGCAGTACTTC.

The chain has TRBV4-1 and TRBJ2-7; no clear D gene. Looked up from germline, CDR1 is MGHRA and CDR2 is YSYEKL. CDR3 size: 14 residues. The germline V and J ends were trimmed by 1 base and 2 bases, with 9 bases remaining between them. In nucleotides, the CDR3 is TGCGCCAGCAGCCAAGCCTATTCTCCCTACGAGCAGTACTTC. Translation: CASSQAYSPYEQYF.

The chain joins TRBV28 to TRBJ2-2; 11 bases agree with TRBD2. Trimming took 8 bases from V and 2 from J; bases not matched to a gene: 7. Germline CDR1 is MDHEN and CDR2 is SYDVKM. This CDR3 spans 16 amino acids. Written as DNA, the CDR3 is TGTGCCAGCGGGGGACTAGCGGAGAGTAACACCGGGGAGCTGTTTTTT. As protein: CASGGLAESNTGELFF.